The text below deals with one TCR beta chain. The data belong to a study of blood T cell repertoires in COVID-19. At the level of the study: Donors in the United States, Italy and Spain gave samples during acute or convalescent COVID-19.

Germline lookup yields CDR1 MNHEY and CDR2 SVGEGT. V gave up 4 bases and J gave up 3 bases; unmatched junction bases: 11. The CDR3 covers 16 residues. Authors' analysis steps: It was from reference gene primer amplification that nucleated cell counts were estimated. The data were produced by immunoSEQ multiplex PCR, yet TCRdb's version contains in-frame clones alone and is incomplete. From that table come the V and J calls and clone size; the DNA was used to work out D and trimming. The sample gives about 98,000 clones, about 80% of which show up once; about 4% is in the top ten. The genes are TRBV6-2 or TRBV6-3 and TRBJ2-7; 8 positions match TRBD2. Sequencing was carried out using peripheral blood. The TCR originated in a man between 60 and 70 years old with acute or convalescent COVID-19. The CDR3 sequence: CASSSARGTRFYEQYF. DNA for the CDR3: TGTGCCAGCAGTTCGGCGAGAGGGACTAGGTTCTACGAGCAGTACTTC.